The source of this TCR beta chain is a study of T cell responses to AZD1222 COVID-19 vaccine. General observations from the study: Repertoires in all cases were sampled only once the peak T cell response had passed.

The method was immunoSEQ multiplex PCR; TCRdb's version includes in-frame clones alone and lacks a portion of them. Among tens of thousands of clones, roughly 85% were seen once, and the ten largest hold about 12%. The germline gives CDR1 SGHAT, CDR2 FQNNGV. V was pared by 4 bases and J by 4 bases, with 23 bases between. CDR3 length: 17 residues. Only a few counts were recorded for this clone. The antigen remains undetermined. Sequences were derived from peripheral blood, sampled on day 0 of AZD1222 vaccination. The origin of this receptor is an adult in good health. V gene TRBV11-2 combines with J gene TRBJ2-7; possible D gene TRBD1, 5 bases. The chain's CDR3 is CASSSRWSRAQPYEQYF. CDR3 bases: TGTGCCAGCAGCTCCCGGTGGTCCAGGGCCCAACCTTACGAGCAGTACTTC. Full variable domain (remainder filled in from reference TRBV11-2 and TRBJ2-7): EAGVAQSPRYKIIEKRQSVAFWCNPISGHATLYWYQQILGQGPKLLIQFQNNGVVDDSQLPKDRFSAERLKGVDSTLKIQPAKLEDSAVYLCASSSRWSRAQPYEQYFGPGTRLTVT.